Listed below are T cell receptor beta chains from one sample, sequenced in a study of a mutant IDH1 vaccine in newly diagnosed glioma. The protocol was immunoSEQ multiplex PCR, while the TCRdb copy is restricted to in-frame clones and leaves out a portion. The sample contains around 46,000 clones, approximately 78% of which appear only once. No antigen is known for these receptors. Here the sequenced sample was PBMCs, taken from a glioma patient whose treatment included an IDH1 peptide vaccine. The receptor set was obtained from a man in his forties or fifties with glioma. CDR3s include the opening cysteine and the closing phenylalanine or tryptophan. The D gene is left open where the match is weak. Not all rows give a size; the values are once, few, many and, for expanded clones, a class.

TRBJ2-7,TRBV7-3,-,-,CASSLGPGSYEQYF,TGTGCCAGCAGCTTGGGGCCAGGGTCCTACGAGCAGTACTTC
TRBJ2-2,TRBV7-3,-,-,CASSRAQGSIGELFF,TGTGCCAGCAGCAGGGCACAGGGTAGTATCGGGGAGCTGTTTTTT
TRBJ1-1,TRBV30,few,-,CACRQYVQTEAFF,TGTGCCTGCCGACAGTATGTCCAGACTGAAGCTTTCTTT
TRBJ1-2,TRBV5-4,-,-,CASSQREGTGYGYTF,TGTGCCAGCAGCCAGCGGGAGGGTACGGGCTATGGCTACACCTTC
TRBJ1-6,TRBV4-1,-,-,CASSPSVYASPLHF,TGCGCCAGCAGCCCAAGTGTGTACGCTTCACCCCTCCACTTT
TRBJ2-5,TRBV5-1,-,-,CASSLADYPSETQYF,TGCGCCAGCAGCTTGGCGGACTATCCTTCAGAGACCCAGTACTTC
TRBJ1-1,TRBV2,-,TRBD1,CASSGGTGGTEAFF,TGTGCCAGCAGTGGGGGGACAGGGGGCACTGAAGCTTTCTTT
TRBJ2-7,TRBV7-2,-,TRBD1,CASSYDRERTYEQYF,TGTGCCAGCAGCTACGACAGGGAAAGAACCTACGAGCAGTACTTC
TRBJ2-2,TRBV5-4,-,-,CASSSRLLPGELFF,TGTGCCAGCAGTTCCAGGCTCCTTCCCGGGGAGCTGTTTTTT
TRBJ2-2,TRBV19,-,TRBD1,CASSIGQGWTGELFF,TGTGCCAGTAGTATAGGACAGGGATGGACCGGGGAGCTGTTTTTT
TRBJ2-4,TRBV7-2,few,TRBD1,CASSLGTGGSIQYF,TGTGCCAGCAGCTTAGGGACAGGGGGCAGCATTCAGTACTTC